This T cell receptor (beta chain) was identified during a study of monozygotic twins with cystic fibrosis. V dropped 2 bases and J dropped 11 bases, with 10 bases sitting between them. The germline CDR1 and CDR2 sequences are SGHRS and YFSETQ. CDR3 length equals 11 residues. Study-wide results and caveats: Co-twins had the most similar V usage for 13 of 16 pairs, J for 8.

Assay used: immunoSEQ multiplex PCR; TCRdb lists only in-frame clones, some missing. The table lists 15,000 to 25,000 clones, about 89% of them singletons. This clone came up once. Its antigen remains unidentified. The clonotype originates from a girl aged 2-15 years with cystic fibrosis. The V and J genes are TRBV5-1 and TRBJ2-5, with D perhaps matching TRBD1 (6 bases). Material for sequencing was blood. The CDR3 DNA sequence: TGCGCCAGCAGCTTACAGGGTGAGCAGTACTTC. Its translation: CASSLQGEQYF.